One sample yielded the 9 T cell receptor beta chains listed below, sequenced in a study of T cell responses to AZD1222 COVID-19 vaccine. Only in-frame clones appear in the TCRdb table, and some are missing; sequencing was by immunoSEQ multiplex PCR. The table records 110,000 to 150,000 clones, just over 85% of them present only once. The sample was peripheral blood, taken on day 0 of AZD1222 vaccination. The receptors were gathered from an adult in good health.

This chain joins TRBV2 and TRBJ1-3; D uncertain. The CDR3 runs to 14 residues. Germline CDR1 reads SNHLY; CDR2 reads FYNNEI. Trimming took 4 bases from V and 8 from J, leaving 15 bases between them. CDR3: CASSVGQPGYTIYF. The CDR3, as DNA: TGTGCCAGCAGTGTAGGCCAACCGGGTTACACCATATATTTT.

The V and J genes are TRBV14 and TRBJ2-5; the D call may be TRBD1 or TRBD2 (5 bases each). Germline-derived CDR1 and CDR2 are SGHDN and FVKESK. V lost 4 bases to trimming and J lost 1 base, with 16 bases between them. The length of the CDR3 is 16 residues. CDR3 nucleotide sequence: TGTGCCAGCAGCCTCGGGGCGTTGTGGGGCCAAGAGACCCAGTACTTC. This codes for CASSLGALWGQETQYF.

This clone occurred a few times. The gene calls are TRBV5-1 and TRBJ2-7; D gene uncertain. The germline V gene has CDR1 SGHRS and CDR2 YFSETQ. Trimming pared 4 bases from V and 6 bases from J, leaving 14 bases between. This CDR3 is 13 amino acids long. The CDR3 DNA reads as TGCGCCAGCAGCCTTGATGACACCGTCGAGCAGTACTTC. Translation gives CASSLDDTVEQYF. The variable domain in full, completed from reference TRBV5-1 and TRBJ2-7, reads KAGVTQTPRYLIKTRGQQVTLSCSPISGHRSVSWYQQTPGQGLQFLFEYFSETQRNKGNFPGRFSGRQFSNSRSEMNVSTLELGDSALYLCASSLDDTVEQYFGPGTRLTVT.

The V gene is TRBV10-2, the J gene TRBJ2-1, with D hard to call. The germline V and J ends were trimmed by 3 bases and 8 bases, with 5 bases remaining between them. The CDR3 has 11 amino acids. In germline, CDR1 is WSHSY, CDR2 SAAADI. The CDR3 sequence is CASSEGHEQFF. As DNA, the CDR3 is TGCGCCAGCAGTGAAGGCCATGAGCAGTTCTTC.

The table lists this clone with a count of one. The V gene is TRBV5-1, the J gene TRBJ2-1, with 9 bases fitting TRBD2. The length of the CDR3 is 16 residues. Germline CDR1 SGHRS, CDR2 YFSETQ. The V segment lost 4 bases and the J segment 5 bases; nucleotides outside the gene matches: 10. The CDR3 region has the DNA TGCGCCAGCAGCATAAATAGCGGGAGCGCGAACAATGAGCAGTTCTTC. Translating it yields CASSINSGSANNEQFF.

The genes are TRBV5-5 and TRBJ1-4; the D is unclear. The CDR3 has 14 residues. Trimming took off 0 bases at V and 4 bases at J, with 7 bases between the two ends. Per germline, CDR1 SGHKS and CDR2 YYEKEE (reference sequence). The CDR3 here is CASSLDNHNEKLFF. As DNA, the CDR3 is TGTGCCAGCAGCTTGGACAACCATAATGAAAAACTGTTTTTT.

This sequence joins TRBV29-1 and TRBJ1-2; the D is unclear. With 2 bases removed from V and 4 bases from J, the gap between germline ends came to 14 bases. CDR1 and CDR2 (germline): SQVTM, ANQGSEA. The CDR3 has 14 amino acids. As DNA, the CDR3 is TGCAGCGTTGAAAGGACGACACTATCCTATGGCTACACCTTC. The encoded protein is CSVERTTLSYGYTF.

This chain connects TRBV7-9 to TRBJ1-4; unclear D gene. The V end was cut by 0 bases, the J end by 0 bases, with 8 bases between. Per the germline V gene, CDR1 is SEHNR and CDR2 is FQNEAQ (reference sequence). The CDR3 length is 16 residues. The chain's CDR3 is CASSLALSATNEKLFF. The CDR3 coding sequence is TGTGCCAGCAGCTTAGCGCTTTCTGCAACTAATGAAAAACTGTTTTTT. Full variable domain (missing parts from reference TRBV7-9 and TRBJ1-4): DTGVSQNPRHKITKRGQNVTFRCDPISEHNRLYWYRQTLGQGPEFLTYFQNEAQLEKSRLLSDRFSAERPKGSFSTLEIQRTEQGDSAMYLCASSLALSATNEKLFFGSGTQLSVL.

The chain combines TRBV5-4 with TRBJ2-3; 7 bases align to TRBD2. The germline V gene has CDR1 SGHNT and CDR2 YYREEE (reference sequence). With 4 bases clipped from V and 0 bases from J, the junction kept 5 bases outside the gene matches. The CDR3 is 15 amino acids. For the CDR3, the DNA is TGTGCCAGCAGCACGAAGCGGGACAGCACAGATACGCAGTATTTT. Protein sequence: CASSTKRDSTDTQYF.